This TCR beta chain was captured by sequencing in a study of T cell repertoires in cytomegalovirus infection. Study-wide background: From public TCR beta signatures came an indication of both CMV infection and matching HLA type.

TCRdb re-derived calls from the reads in MiXCR, one entry per CDR3 protein. The profile shows about 740,000 distinct CDR3 sequences, less than 40% of them singletons. Study findings and constraints: There were HLA-C-restricted CMV-specific TCR beta clonotypes dominating the ex vivo response.

This clonotype has more than one count but fewer than ten. Its matching antigen is unknown. This CDR3 comprises 12 residues. The V gene end was trimmed by 4 bases and the J gene end by 5 bases; junction bases not matched to a gene: 2. Germline loops: CDR1 MGHDK, CDR2 SYGVNS. This clonotype was obtained from a human donor in good health (CMV status not recorded). Some clones in this sample may be carry-over from other donors' samples. V and J are TRBV25-1 and TRBJ2-7, with 7 positions matching TRBD1. The sequencing sample was made of PBMCs. DNA of the CDR3: TGTGCCAGCAGTGCGACAGGGAACGAGCAGTACTTC. Protein: CASSATGNEQYF.